Following are 30 T cell receptor beta chains from one sample sequenced in a study of cytomegalovirus exposure and HLA in healthy donors. 13 Jbeta primers and 60 Vbeta primers were used for the PCR. TCRdb's table, derived via immunoSEQ multiplex PCR, lists solely in-frame clones and lacks some. This sample has a few hundred thousand clones, with around 90% found just once. Sequenced material: PBMCs. These receptors originate from a woman younger than 30 in good health and CMV-seronegative.

The V gene is TRBV9, the J gene TRBJ2-5; TRBD2 matches 8 bases. The CDR3 has 18 amino acids. Per germline, CDR1 SGDLS and CDR2 YYNGEE. J lost 2 bases, V lost 3 bases, and 15 bases had no gene match. The DNA for the CDR3 is TGTGCCAGCAGCGCCGGGGGGGCCATTCGTCGTCAACAAGAGACCCAGTACTTC. The encoded protein is CASSAGGAIRRQQETQYF.

This rearrangement joins TRBV5-1 to TRBJ1-2, with 8 bases lining up with TRBD1. Germline trimming cut 7 bases from V and 6 bases from J; bases unmatched to any gene: 8. The CDR3 extends over 13 amino acids. Germline V gene sequence: CDR1 SGHRS, CDR2 YFSETQ. This CDR3 reads CASGNGQGDGYTF. The CDR3 DNA reads as TGCGCCAGCGGGAATGGACAGGGCGATGGCTACACCTTC.

This rearrangement joins TRBV7-8 to TRBJ2-1; unclear D gene. Germline V gives CDR1 SGHVS, CDR2 FQNEAQ. V was shortened by 2 bases and J by 4 bases, with 9 bases between the two germline ends. The CDR3 spans 14 residues. The CDR3 sequence: CASSLSRAYNEQFF. The CDR3, as DNA: TGTGCCAGCAGCTTAAGTCGAGCTTACAATGAGCAGTTCTTC. Full variable domain (outside the CDR3, taken from reference TRBV7-8 and TRBJ2-1): GAGVSQSPRYKVAKRGQDVALRCDPISGHVSLFWYQQALGQGPEFLTYFQNEAQLDKSGLPSDRFFAERPEGSVSTLKIQRTQQEDSAVYLCASSLSRAYNEQFFGPGTRLTVL.

The chain joins TRBV7-2 to TRBJ1-2; tentatively, D is TRBD1 (5 bases). Trimming removed 3 bases from V and 7 bases from J, with 9 bases in between. The CDR3 consists of 12 residues. Germline assignment: CDR1 SGHTA and CDR2 FQGNSA. The CDR3 loop is CASSFRQIGYTF. The CDR3 DNA reads as TGTGCCAGCAGCTTTCGACAGATTGGCTACACCTTC.

This sequence joins TRBV29-1 and TRBJ2-3; D is perhaps TRBD1 (6 bases). This CDR3 has 13 amino acids. Looked up from germline, CDR1 is SQVTM and CDR2 is ANQGSEA. V lost 6 bases and J 7 bases, leaving 17 bases between the germline ends. This chain's CDR3 is CSVLTGFVHTQYF. CDR3 nucleotides: TGCAGCGTCCTGACAGGTTTCGTCCATACGCAGTATTTT.

V and J are TRBV9 and TRBJ2-7; 9 bases fit TRBD2. J gave up 5 bases and V 0 bases, and 3 bases lay outside the gene matches. The CDR3 is 14 amino acids. Germline CDR1 reads SGDLS; CDR2 reads YYNGEE. The CDR3 sequence: CASSVELAGDEQYF. The DNA of the CDR3 is TGTGCCAGCAGCGTAGAATTAGCGGGGGACGAGCAGTACTTC.

The chain links TRBV27 to TRBJ1-2; no reliable D call. Trimming took 0 bases from V and 2 from J, leaving 4 bases between them. CDR3 length: 13 residues. Germline V lookup: CDR1 MNHEY, CDR2 SMNVEV (reference sequence). CDR3 protein: CASSLSRNYGYTF. CDR3 nucleotides: TGTGCCAGCAGTTTATCGCGGAACTATGGCTACACCTTC.

The genes are TRBV6-6 and TRBJ2-7, with 8 bases lining up with TRBD1. Germline V gene sequence: CDR1 MNHNY, CDR2 SVGAGI (reference sequence). The J segment lost 0 bases and the V segment lost 6 bases, leaving 10 bases of the junction unmatched. This CDR3 region has 16 residues. The CDR3 DNA sequence: TGTGCCAGCAGGGGGGCTAGACAGGGGAGCTCCTACGAGCAGTACTTC. This encodes CASRGARQGSSYEQYF.

Of note for this clone: This sample also contains other DNA sequences that code for the same CDR3. Here the CDR3 DNA reads TGTGCCAGTAGTATAGTTGGCGGGGGTGAGACCCAGTACTTC. Its protein product is CASSIVGGGETQYF. The J gene is TRBJ2-5, the V gene TRBV19; 7 nucleotides agree with TRBD2. The V gene's germline CDR1 is LNHDA and CDR2 SQIVND (reference sequence). The CDR3 covers 14 residues. The J segment lost 5 bases and the V segment lost 1 base, leaving 4 bases of the junction unmatched.

This clone was detected once. This chain uses TRBV2 with TRBJ2-7, with D perhaps TRBD2 (5 bases). Germline V gives CDR1 SNHLY, CDR2 FYNNEI. The CDR3 is made up of 12 amino acids. V was clipped by 8 bases and J by 2 bases, with 10 bases between them. DNA of the CDR3: TGTGCCAGCCGCGGACTTACCTACGAGCAGTACTTC. It encodes CASRGLTYEQYF.

In DNA form, the CDR3 reads TGCGCCAGCGGGACTAGCGGGGGCGGAGATACGCAGTATTTT. This codes for CASGTSGGGDTQYF. The chain is built from TRBV5-1 and TRBJ2-3, with TRBD2 identical over 14 bases. The CDR3 is 14 residues long. Per the germline V gene, CDR1 is SGHRS and CDR2 is YFSETQ. Unmatched junction bases numbered 3, after V lost 7 bases and J lost 5 bases.

This chain joins TRBV2 and TRBJ2-6; TRBD1 matches at 9 bases. The CDR3 sequence is 17 residues long. The germline CDR1 and CDR2 sequences are SNHLY and FYNNEI. The V segment lost 6 bases and the J segment 4 bases; nucleotides outside the gene matches: 10. In DNA form, the CDR3 reads TGTGCCAGCAGCGCCAGGACAGGGGTACCCGGGGCCAACGTCCTGACTTTC. The encoded protein is CASSARTGVPGANVLTF.

This clone was seen only once. The identical CDR3 is also encoded by other nucleotide sequences in the sample. This chain links TRBV5-6 with TRBJ1-1; 8 nucleotides align to TRBD1. J lost 5 bases, V lost 5 bases, and 2 bases had no gene match. CDR1 is SGHDT and CDR2 is YYEEEE in the germline V gene. CDR3 length equals 12 residues. For the CDR3, the DNA is TGTGCCAGCAGTACAGGGGGGACTGAAGCTTTCTTT. It codes for CASSTGGTEAFF.

V usage is TRBV4-2 and J usage is TRBJ1-2; the D gene is possibly TRBD1 (6 bases). With 1 base removed from V and 5 bases from J, the gap between germline ends came to 11 bases. The CDR3 contains 14 residues. Germline CDR1 and CDR2: LGHNA and YNFKEQ. In DNA form, the CDR3 reads TGTGCCAGCAGCCAAGCGGACAGTCTATATGGCTACACCTTC. This sequence encodes CASSQADSLYGYTF.

On this clone: The germline gene is not matched at one end of the junction; a read error may be the cause. V gene TRBV6-1 combines with J gene TRBJ1-1; D unresolved. Germline V gene data show CDR1 as MNHNS and CDR2 as SASEGT. The CDR3 has 12 residues. CDR3 protein: CASSEVLMEGLF. Written as DNA, the CDR3 is TGTGCCAGCAGTGAGGTGTTGATGGAGGGTTTATTT.

The chain uses TRBV6-1 and TRBJ1-4; D gene uncertain. V shed 5 bases and J shed 2 bases, with 12 bases lying between them. The CDR3 totals 15 residues. Per the germline V gene, CDR1 is MNHNS and CDR2 is SASEGT. The CDR3 loop reads CASSLVRVTNEKLFF. The CDR3 DNA reads TGTGCCAGCAGTCTCGTACGGGTTACTAATGAAAAACTGTTTTTT.

The gene calls are TRBV30 and TRBJ1-3; D remains ambiguous. Germline lookup yields CDR1 GTSNPN and CDR2 SVGIG (reference sequence). The CDR3 is 11 residues long. The CDR3 protein is CAVGVGNTIYF. CDR3 DNA sequence: TGTGCTGTTGGAGTGGGAAACACCATATATTTT.

The V and J genes are TRBV14 and TRBJ1-2; tentative D call: TRBD1 (6 bases). Trimming took off 4 bases at V and 3 bases at J, with 18 bases between the two ends. This CDR3 contains 16 residues. Looked up from germline, CDR1 is SGHDN and CDR2 is FVKESK. The CDR3 nucleotides read TGTGCCAGCAGCCCCAAGAGGCTACGGACAGACTATGGCTACACCTTC. This encodes CASSPKRLRTDYGYTF.

The chain recombines TRBV5-6 with TRBJ2-5, with TRBD2 as a possible D gene (6 bases). The CDR3 loop spans 14 amino acids. V lost 5 bases to trimming and J lost 4 bases, with 15 bases between them. Germline V lookup: CDR1 SGHDT, CDR2 YYEEEE. In DNA, the CDR3 is TGTGCCAGCAGATGGCAGGGAGGCTCAGAGACCCAGTACTTC. This sequence encodes CASRWQGGSETQYF. Filled out from reference TRBV5-6 and TRBJ2-5, the complete variable domain reads DAGVTQSPTHLIKTRGQQVTLRCSPKSGHDTVSWYQQALGQGPQFIFQYYEEEERQRGNFPDRFSGHQFPNYSSELNVNALLLGDSALYLCASRWQGGSETQYFGPGTRLLVL.

The chain links TRBV9 to TRBJ2-1; 11 bases line up with TRBD2. The germline gives CDR1 SGDLS, CDR2 YYNGEE. V lost 2 bases, J lost 4 bases, and 5 bases stayed unmatched. This CDR3 is built from 16 residues. CDR3 amino acids: CASSVYLAGGYNEQFF. CDR3 coding DNA: TGTGCCAGCAGCGTGTACCTAGCGGGGGGATACAATGAGCAGTTCTTC. Full variable domain (outside the CDR3, taken from reference TRBV9 and TRBJ2-1): DSGVTQTPKHLITATGQRVTLRCSPRSGDLSVYWYQQSLDQGLQFLIQYYNGEERAKGNILERFSAQQFPDLHSELNLSSLELGDSALYFCASSVYLAGGYNEQFFGPGTRLTVL.

The chain has TRBV4-1 and TRBJ2-1, with TRBD1 matching over 7 bases. The CDR3 extends over 15 amino acids. CDR1 and CDR2 from the germline V gene are MGHRA and YSYEKL. Trimming cost V 3 bases and J 7 bases; bases outside gene matches: 9. The CDR3, as DNA: TGCGCCAGCAGCCAGGACAGGCTACTTTGGAATGAGCAGTTCTTC. It is translated as CASSQDRLLWNEQFF.

Comments on this clone: The junction shows a germline mismatch at one end, possibly a read error. The sample carries other DNA sequences with the same CDR3. The CDR3 loop is CASSQGEGTVRSSGNTIYF. Written as DNA, the CDR3 is TGCGCCAGCAGCCAAGGAGAGGGGACAGTTAGAAGCTCTGGGAACACCATATATTTT. This chain links TRBV4-1 with TRBJ1-3, with 7 bases aligning to TRBD1. Germline values: CDR1 MGHRA, CDR2 YSYEKL. This CDR3 comprises 19 residues.

Worth noting for this clone: The identical CDR3 is also encoded by other nucleotide sequences in the sample. V and J are TRBV19 and TRBJ1-2; unclear D gene. CDR3 length: 13 amino acids. Germline CDR1 LNHDA, CDR2 SQIVND (reference sequence). V lost 2 bases, J lost 2 bases, and 6 bases lay in between. The chain's CDR3 is CASSISGNYGYTF. CDR3 sequence (DNA): TGTGCCAGTAGTATATCGGGGAACTATGGCTACACCTTC.

Turning to this clone: One end of the junction is discordant with germline, which a read error may explain. J is TRBJ1-5 and V is TRBV10-3; D not certain. Per germline, CDR1 ENHRY and CDR2 SYGVKD. The CDR3 has 15 residues. CDR3 in DNA: TGTGCCATCAGTGATCACCTGGGGAGCACTCAGCCCCAGCATTTT. Amino acid sequence: CAISDHLGSTQPQHF.

The chain has TRBV6-5 and TRBJ1-5; maybe TRBD1 (5 bases). Looked up from germline, CDR1 is MNHEY and CDR2 is SVGAGI. Trimming removed 10 bases at V and 1 base at J, with 8 bases between. The CDR3 consists of 12 residues. CDR3 in DNA: TGTGCCATCGCAGGGAGCAATCAGCCCCAGCATTTT. Its protein is CAIAGSNQPQHF.

In this sample, this clone turned up once. This sequence joins TRBV30 and TRBJ1-1; possibly TRBD1 for D (6 bases). The CDR3 loop spans 15 amino acids. Trimming shortened V by 8 bases and J by 3 bases, and 22 bases separated the two germline ends. The V gene's germline CDR1 is GTSNPN and CDR2 SVGIG (reference sequence). The chain's CDR3 is CARDHITGRDTEAFF. Written as DNA, the CDR3 is TGTGCCCGGGATCATATTACAGGGAGGGACACTGAAGCTTTCTTT.

DNA of the CDR3: TGTGCCAGCAACGGGGGGACGCCGAGAGAGTATGGCTACACCTTC. It specifies CASNGGTPREYGYTF. This chain uses TRBV2 with TRBJ1-2; possibly TRBD1 for D (5 bases). Germline V lookup: CDR1 SNHLY, CDR2 FYNNEI. This CDR3 is built from 15 residues. The V gene lost 7 bases and the J gene lost 5 bases, with 20 bases spanning the gap.

The chain joins TRBV6-5 to TRBJ2-3; TRBD1 might be the D (5 bases). The CDR3 consists of 15 residues. V lost 4 bases and J lost 1, with 12 bases in between. Germline assignment: CDR1 MNHEY and CDR2 SVGAGI. DNA for the CDR3: TGTGCCAGCAGTTCGCAGGGTAAGGGCACAGATACGCAGTATTTT. It specifies CASSSQGKGTDTQYF.

The chain joins TRBV28 to TRBJ1-5; tentative D call: TRBD1 (6 bases). The CDR3 has 16 amino acids. The germline V and J ends were trimmed by 5 bases and 3 bases, with 17 bases remaining between them. Germline loops: CDR1 MDHEN, CDR2 SYDVKM. For the CDR3, the DNA is TGTGCCAGCAGTCGTCCTATGGGGGCGGACAATCAGCCCCAGCATTTT. Its protein product is CASSRPMGADNQPQHF. The full variable domain, completed using reference TRBV28 and TRBJ1-5, is DVKVTQSSRYLVKRTGEKVFLECVQDMDHENMFWYRQDPGLGLRLIYFSYDVKMKEKGDIPEGYSVSREKKERFSLILESASTNQTSMYLCASSRPMGADNQPQHFGDGTRLSIL.

The chain joins TRBV21-1 to TRBJ1-5; the table's D call, TRBD1, was not checked against the DNA. TRBV21-1 is a pseudogene locus. CDR3 length equals 17 residues. The CDR3 nucleotides read TGTGCCAGCAGCCCCGGACAGTCGACATATAGCAATCAGCCCCAGCATTTT. This gives the protein CASSPGQSTYSNQPQHF.